The rows below give T cell receptor beta chains drawn from one sample of a study of cytomegalovirus exposure and HLA in healthy donors. The table came from immunoSEQ multiplex PCR; TCRdb's copy has only in-frame clones and leaves some out. The table shows 150,000 to 200,000 clones, with around 77% occurring only once. Input material: PBMCs. These receptors were obtained from a woman in her thirties or forties in good health and CMV-seronegative. Each CDR3 is given with its conserved first and last residue. D genes are given only for firm matches. Where a row states a size, it is once, few, many or the class of an expanded clone; other rows omit it.

D gene | clone size | J gene | V gene | CDR3 DNA | CDR3 protein
NA | NA | TRBJ1-4 | TRBV30 | TGTGCCTGGACGGACGGACTGACTAATGAAAAACTGTTTTTT | CAWTDGLTNEKLFF
NA | NA | TRBJ2-1 | TRBV9 | TGTGCCAGCAGCCCCCCCTCTAGCGCCTCCTACAATGAGCAGTTCTTC | CASSPPSSASYNEQFF
TRBD1 | few | TRBJ1-2 | TRBV6-6 | TGTGCCAGCAGACACGGGACAGGGGATCCGGGTGGCTACACCTTC | CASRHGTGDPGGYTF
NA | once | TRBJ2-5 | TRBV18 | TGTGCCAGCTCACCAACGCTAGTCCCCCAAGAGACCCAGTACTTC | CASSPTLVPQETQYF
TRBD1 | NA | TRBJ1-2 | TRBV7-2 | TGTGCCAGCAGCCCTAATACCGGGACAGGAGTTTCCTATGGCTACACCTTC | CASSPNTGTGVSYGYTF
TRBD1 | once | TRBJ1-1 | TRBV15 | TGTGCCACCAGCAGAGATCCAGGGGGCGGGGCTGAAGCTTTCTTT | CATSRDPGGGAEAFF
NA | NA | TRBJ2-1 | TRBV13 | TGTGCCAGCAGTTTACTAGGTCTACCCTACAATGAGCAGTTCTTC | CASSLLGLPYNEQFF
TRBD2 | once | TRBJ2-1 | TRBV5-1 | TGCGCCACTGGCGGACCGAGCGGGACTAGCGGGAGCAATGAGCAGTTCTTC | CATGGPSGTSGSNEQFF
TRBD1 | NA | TRBJ2-7 | TRBV28 | TGTGCCAGCAGTTCAGGGGGCGCGGGTTACGAGCAGTACTTC | CASSSGGAGYEQYF
NA | NA | TRBJ1-2 | TRBV25-1 | TGTGCCAGCAGTGCGGCAGGGGCGGCGGCTACAATCTATGGCTACACCTTC | CASSAAGAAATIYGYTF
TRBD2 | NA | TRBJ2-3 | TRBV27 | TGTGCCAGCAGGGGTCTAGCGGGAGAGGTAGATACGCAGTATTTT | CASRGLAGEVDTQYF
NA | NA | TRBJ2-5 | TRBV9 | TGTGCCAGCAGCGCGGCAGGGGCCGGGGGGGAGACCCAGTACTTC | CASSAAGAGGETQYF
TRBD1 | NA | TRBJ2-5 | TRBV28 | TGTGCCAGCTCACAGGGGGTGGAGACCCAGTACTTC | CASSQGVETQYF
TRBD1 | NA | TRBJ2-2 | TRBV28 | TGTGCCAGCAGTTTCGGGGGACAGGTATACACCGGGGAGCTGTTTTTT | CASSFGGQVYTGELFF
TRBD1 | NA | TRBJ1-2 | TRBV10-3 | TGTGCCATCGGGACAGCCTCCCTTGCAGACTATGGCTACACCTTC | CAIGTASLADYGYTF
TRBD2 | NA | TRBJ2-1 | TRBV27 | TGTGCCAGCAGTTTATGGTGGGGACGGGAGGGCTACAATGAGCAGTTCTTC | CASSLWWGREGYNEQFF
NA | NA | TRBJ1-4 | TRBV7-9 | TGTGCCAGCAGCTTAACCCAACCGGAGAATGAAAAACTGTTTTTT | CASSLTQPENEKLFF
NA | NA | TRBJ2-7 | TRBV6-1 | TGTGCCAGCAGTGAAATCGGGGTAGGATCAGCCGAGCAGTACTTC | CASSEIGVGSAEQYF
NA | NA | TRBJ2-7 | TRBV6-1 | TGTGCCAGCAGTGAACTTCCAGTCGGCTCGAGGGAGCAGTACTTC | CASSELPVGSREQYF
NA | NA | TRBJ2-1 | TRBV9 | TGTGCCAGCAGCCTCAGCGGAATAACCTACAATGAGCAGTTCTTC | CASSLSGITYNEQFF
NA | few | TRBJ2-7 | TRBV5-6 | TGTGCCAGCAGCTTCGGGGAATACGAGCAGTACTTC | CASSFGEYEQYF
TRBD1 | NA | TRBJ2-7 | TRBV30 | TGTGGCTCCTCCGGGACAGGGAGCGGCGAGCAGGACTTC | CGSSGTGSGEQDF
TRBD1 | NA | TRBJ2-3 | TRBV4-1 | TGCGCCAGCAGCCAACAGACAGGGGTGAGGGGAGATACGCAGTATTTT | CASSQQTGVRGDTQYF
NA | NA | TRBJ2-2 | TRBV2 | TGTGCCAGCAGTGAAGCGCTTCGGGGACTGTTTTTT | CASSEALRGLFF
TRBD1 | NA | TRBJ2-1 | TRBV7-8 | TGTGCCAGCAGCCCGGGACAGGGTAACTACAATGAGCAGTTCTTC | CASSPGQGNYNEQFF
NA | NA | TRBJ1-4 | TRBV11-1 | TGTGCCAGCAGCCAAGAGGACAGTAAAGGTGAAAAACTGTTTTTT | CASSQEDSKGEKLFF
TRBD2 | NA | TRBJ2-3 | TRBV9 | TGTGCCAGCAGCGCGACTAGCATGACAGATACGCAGTATTTT | CASSATSMTDTQYF
NA | NA | TRBJ1-2 | TRBV19 | TGTGCCAGTAGTAGGGGGGACTATGGCTACACCTTC | CASSRGDYGYTF
TRBD2 | NA | TRBJ2-1 | TRBV12-5 | TGTGCTAGTGGTTCCATAGCGGGAGGGGACAATGAGCAGTTCTTC | CASGSIAGGDNEQFF
NA | NA | TRBJ2-1 | TRBV7-2 | TGTGCCAGCAGCTTAGCGGGCGCTCTTTACAATGAGCAGTTCTTC | CASSLAGALYNEQFF
NA | few | TRBJ1-2 | TRBV5-1 | TGCGCCAGCAGCTTGGCCGAGGCCCCGTTTGGCTACACCTTC | CASSLAEAPFGYTF
NA | few | TRBJ2-5 | TRBV19 | TGTGCCAGTAGTCCTTTCGGGGGAGAGACCCAGTACTTC | CASSPFGGETQYF
NA | once | TRBJ1-1 | TRBV29-1 | TGCAGCGTTGGGGGACAACGGGGAAACACTGAAGCTTTCTTT | CSVGGQRGNTEAFF
TRBD1 | NA | TRBJ1-1 | TRBV5-1 | TGCGCCAGCAGCGGACAGGGAGGAGGCACTGAAGCTTTCTTT | CASSGQGGGTEAFF
TRBD1 | NA | TRBJ1-2 | TRBV7-9 | TGTGCCAGCAGCTTATCGACAGGGGGCTATGGCTACACCTTC | CASSLSTGGYGYTF
NA | NA | TRBJ1-2 | TRBV28 | TGTGCCAGCACCAAACTCAACCCTATGAGCTACACCTTC | CASTKLNPMSYTF
TRBD2 | NA | TRBJ2-7 | TRBV6-6 | TGTGCCAGCTATCTTGGTGGCGGGAGCACCTACGAGCAGTACTTC | CASYLGGGSTYEQYF
NA | NA | TRBJ1-1 | TRBV5-1 | TGCGCCAGCACCTCGGAAGGGGCGAACACTGAAGCTTTCTTT | CASTSEGANTEAFF
TRBD1 | NA | TRBJ1-1 | TRBV2 | TGTGCCAGCAGGGGACAGAGAAACACTGAAGCTTTCTTT | CASRGQRNTEAFF
TRBD1 | NA | TRBJ2-7 | TRBV5-1 | TGCGCCAGCAGCACTGGACAGGGAAGCTCCTACGAGCAGTACTTC | CASSTGQGSSYEQYF
NA | NA | TRBJ1-5 | TRBV19 | TGTGCCAGTGGAGGTTATAATCAGCCCCAGCATTTT | CASGGYNQPQHF
NA | NA | TRBJ1-2 | TRBV6-5 | TGTGCGTCCGGAGAAGCTAACTATGGCTACACCTTC | CASGEANYGYTF
TRBD1 | NA | TRBJ2-7 | TRBV30 | TGTGCCTGGACTATGGACAGGGAACGCGAGCAGTACTTC | CAWTMDREREQYF
NA | NA | TRBJ2-1 | TRBV9 | TGTGCCAGCAGCGTAGGGCCCGGGGGTTACAATGAGCAGTTCTTC | CASSVGPGGYNEQFF
NA | NA | TRBJ2-1 | TRBV15 | TGTGCCACCAGCTCCACTCTCCCCGCCTACAATGAGCAGTTCTTC | CATSSTLPAYNEQFF
NA | NA | TRBJ1-5 | TRBV21-1 | TGTGCCAGCAGCGGGACAGGGGCCCAATATAGCAATCAGCCCCAGCATTTT | CASSGTGAQYSNQPQHF
NA | NA | TRBJ1-5 | TRBV27 | TGTGCCAGCAAGACAGGCCCCTATAGCAATCAGCCCCAGCATTTT | CASKTGPYSNQPQHF
TRBD1 | few | TRBJ2-1 | TRBV5-1 | TGCGCCAGCAGCTTGGCCCCGGACAGGGCCAGTGAGCAGTTCTTC | CASSLAPDRASEQFF
NA | NA | TRBJ2-7 | TRBV6-6 | TGTGCCAGCAGTTGGCAGGGGAACTACGAGCAGTACTTC | CASSWQGNYEQYF
TRBD1 | NA | TRBJ2-5 | TRBV28 | TGTGCCAGCAGTTCTCTAACTCCGGGACAGGGGAAAGAGACCCAGTACTTC | CASSSLTPGQGKETQYF
TRBD2 | NA | TRBJ2-3 | TRBV10-3 | TGTGCCATCAGTGTGGGACTAGCGGGAGGAGATACGCAGTATTTT | CAISVGLAGGDTQYF
TRBD2 | once | TRBJ2-7 | TRBV7-8 | TGTGCCAGCAGCTTAGCGGGAGGGAGCTCCTACGAGCAGTACTTC | CASSLAGGSSYEQYF
TRBD1 | NA | TRBJ2-2 | TRBV5-1 | TGCGCCAGCAGCCGAACCCCGGGACAGTCCACCGGGGAGCTGTTTTTT | CASSRTPGQSTGELFF
TRBD2 | NA | TRBJ2-2 | TRBV5-1 | TGCGCCAGCAGCTCGGGACTAGCGGGAGGGGTTGGTGCGAACACCGGGGAGCTGTTTTTT | CASSSGLAGGVGANTGELFF
TRBD2 | NA | TRBJ2-7 | TRBV4-2 | TGTGCCAGCAGTACAATACATATTACTAGCGGGGTTTCCTACGAGCAGTACTTC | CASSTIHITSGVSYEQYF
TRBD1 | NA | TRBJ2-5 | TRBV18 | TGTGCCAGCTCCCAGGGACAGGGTGAGACCCAGTACTTC | CASSQGQGETQYF
NA | NA | TRBJ2-5 | TRBV6-1 | TGTGCCAGCAGTGAAGGATACCCGGGCCAAGAGACCCAGTACTTC | CASSEGYPGQETQYF
NA | NA | TRBJ2-7 | TRBV7-2 | TGTGCCAGCAGCTCCCGGGAGAGTAGCTCCTACGAGCAGTACTTC | CASSSRESSSYEQYF
TRBD2 | NA | TRBJ2-3 | TRBV2 | TGTGCCAGCAGTGTGACTATAGCGGGAGGTAGCACAGATACGCAGTATTTT | CASSVTIAGGSTDTQYF
NA | few | TRBJ1-6 | TRBV6-6 | TGTGCCAGCAGTTACTCGACGACAGCCAATTCACCCCTCCACTTT | CASSYSTTANSPLHF